This T cell receptor beta chain was retrieved from a study of T cells in localized non-small cell lung cancer. Sequencing was performed with immunoSEQ multiplex PCR; in TCRdb, only in-frame clones are kept and a portion is missing. The sample includes tens of thousands of clones, about 91% seen only once; the top ten take roughly 30%. Material: peripheral blood, obtained before any cancer treatment. The sequence derives from a female donor older than 55 with stage I lung adenocarcinoma.

The CDR3 nucleotides are TGCGCCAGCAGCTCGTTCACGGGAGTTTTTACCGGGGAGCTGTTTTTT. Translated, it gives CASSSFTGVFTGELFF. The rearrangement joins TRBV5-1 to TRBJ2-2; perhaps TRBD2 as D (6 bases). The CDR3 covers 16 residues. V was trimmed by 3 bases and J by 5 bases, leaving 17 bases between them. Germline assignment: CDR1 SGHRS and CDR2 YFSETQ.